This T cell receptor (beta chain) was observed in a study of cytomegalovirus exposure and HLA in healthy donors. V lost 1 base and J lost 1; bases outside the gene matches: 16. The CDR3 runs 19 residues. Germline-derived CDR1 and CDR2 are SGHRS and YFSETQ. With 60 Vbeta and 13 Jbeta primers, the PCR was carried out. Only in-frame clones appear in the TCRdb table, and some are missing; sequencing was by immunoSEQ multiplex PCR. The sample lists about 180,000 clones; roughly 78% were seen once. Turning to this clone: The antigen is unknown.

The study's findings and limits: Reported results showed that the classifier diagnosed cytomegalovirus status with high specificity and sensitivity. Clonal expansion, a later analysis showed, was greater in HLA-associated TCR beta chains than in equally common others. TCR beta V- and J-gene trimming, according to a later analysis, was linked to a missense DCLRE1C variant.

The receptor's source is a woman aged 30 to 39 in good health and CMV-seronegative. The sequencing sample was made of PBMCs. This sequence joins TRBV5-1 and TRBJ1-1; 7 bases are shared with TRBD1. Written as DNA, the CDR3 is TGCGCCAGCAGCTTGCGCCGCCCTAACACAGGGGCATGGAACACTGAAGCTTTCTTT. Translated, it gives CASSLRRPNTGAWNTEAFF.